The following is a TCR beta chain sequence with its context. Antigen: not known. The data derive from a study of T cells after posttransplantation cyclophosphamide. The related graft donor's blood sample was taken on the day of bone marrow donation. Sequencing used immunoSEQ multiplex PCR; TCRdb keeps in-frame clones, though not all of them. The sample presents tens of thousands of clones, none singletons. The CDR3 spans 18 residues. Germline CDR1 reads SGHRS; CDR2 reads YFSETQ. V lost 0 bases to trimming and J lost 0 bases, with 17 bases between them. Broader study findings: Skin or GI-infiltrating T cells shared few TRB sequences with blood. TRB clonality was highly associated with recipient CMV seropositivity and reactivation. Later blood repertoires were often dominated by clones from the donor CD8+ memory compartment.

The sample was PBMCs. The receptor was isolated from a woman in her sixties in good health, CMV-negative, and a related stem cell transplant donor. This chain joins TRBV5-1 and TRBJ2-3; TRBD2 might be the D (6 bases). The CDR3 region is CASSLALNSGGSTDTQYF. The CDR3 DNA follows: TGCGCCAGCAGCTTGGCCCTCAACAGCGGAGGGAGCACAGATACGCAGTATTTT.